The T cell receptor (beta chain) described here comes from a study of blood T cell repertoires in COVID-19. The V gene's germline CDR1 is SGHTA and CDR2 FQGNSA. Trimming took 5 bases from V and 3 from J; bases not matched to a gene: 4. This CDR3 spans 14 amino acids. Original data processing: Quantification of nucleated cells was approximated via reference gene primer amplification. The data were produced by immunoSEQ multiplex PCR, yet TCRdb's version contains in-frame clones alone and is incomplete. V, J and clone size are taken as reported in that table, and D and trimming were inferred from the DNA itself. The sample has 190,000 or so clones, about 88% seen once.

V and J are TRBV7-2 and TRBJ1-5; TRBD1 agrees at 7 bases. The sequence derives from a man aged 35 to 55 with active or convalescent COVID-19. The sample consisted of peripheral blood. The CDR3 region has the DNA TGTGCCAGCAGCCAGGGGGGCTTCAATCAGCCCCAGCATTTT. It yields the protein CASSQGGFNQPQHF.